This is a list of T cell receptor beta chains from one sample in a study of T cells in Graves' hyperthyroidism and ophthalmopathy. Each CDR3 protein is one row after TCRdb ran MiXCR on the multiplex PCR reads. Among hundreds of thousands of distinct CDR3 sequences, roughly 17% were seen once, and the ten largest hold 28%. Sequenced input: blood. These TCRs come from a woman between 18 and 29 years old with Graves' ophthalmopathy. CDR3s leave out the opening cysteine and the closing phenylalanine or tryptophan. The D gene is left open where the match is weak.

j_gene	d_gene	v_gene	len	CDR3aa
TRBJ1-3	-	TRBV9	13	ASSPGPNSGNTIY
TRBJ2-3	TRBD1	TRBV11-2	11	ASSQQGPDTQY
TRBJ2-1	TRBD1	TRBV6-2/TRBV6-3	13	ASSYGTGFTNEQF
TRBJ2-1	TRBD2	TRBV29-1	14	SVIEGTSGIYNEQF
TRBJ2-5	TRBD1	TRBV12-3/TRBV12-4	12	ASRTGSFFETQY
TRBJ1-1	-	TRBV27	15	ASSPHDAGHLNTEAF
TRBJ2-7	-	TRBV28	14	ASSLRGAHISYEQY
TRBJ2-7	-	TRBV7-2	16	ASSLAWGGGSDPYEQY
TRBJ2-7	TRBD2	TRBV6-1	12	ASSRNSGSYEQY
TRBJ1-2	TRBD1	TRBV20-1	10	SAGQGKGGYT
TRBJ1-1	TRBD1	TRBV25-1	14	ASSALPGQGNTEAF
TRBJ2-7	-	TRBV28	14	ASSLTSGGPSYEQY
TRBJ2-6	-	TRBV19	13	ASSPQRSGANVLT
TRBJ2-2	-	TRBV24-1	14	ATSDWGPANTGELF
TRBJ1-1	-	TRBV3-1	13	ASSQDRGPNTEAF
TRBJ2-7	TRBD1	TRBV7-9	13	ASSSPGTGDYEQY
TRBJ1-1	TRBD1	TRBV27	12	ASSSSPGGGSAF
TRBJ1-6	-	TRBV4-1	16	ASSQDPYPSSYNSPLH
TRBJ2-3	TRBD1	TRBV2	15	ASRGTGYRPGTDTQY
TRBJ1-2	-	TRBV7-9	12	ASSLVGGIYGYT
TRBJ2-7	TRBD1	TRBV28	11	AIGGQGSYEQY
TRBJ2-1	TRBD2	TRBV20-1	11	SAPSGVNNEQF
TRBJ2-2	TRBD1	TRBV9	15	ASSSTGGIPRTGELF
TRBJ1-1	-	TRBV20-1	11	SATRTRNTEAF
TRBJ1-2	-	TRBV3-1	14	ASSQGLGPSNYGYT
TRBJ1-2	-	TRBV20-1	8	SAPGNGYT
TRBJ2-3	TRBD1	TRBV4-3	17	ASSPHPGQGDFNGDTQY
TRBJ2-5	-	TRBV7-3	11	ASSVQGGETQY
TRBJ2-1	TRBD1	TRBV24-1	12	ATRDRGSYNEQF
TRBJ2-5	-	TRBV20-1	12	SAPGLGNAETQY
TRBJ2-7	TRBD2	TRBV7-9	14	ASSSDSKRGSYEQY
TRBJ2-4	-	TRBV20-1	15	SVEVWDHLRGKNIQY
TRBJ1-2	-	TRBV3-1	14	ASSQVAPGYGYGYT
TRBJ1-1	-	TRBV6-1	11	ASVDSKNTEAF
TRBJ2-1	-	TRBV11-2	12	ASSLGGVYNEQF
TRBJ2-2	TRBD2	TRBV27	16	ASSPLGAGDRLGGELF
TRBJ2-7	TRBD2	TRBV28	16	ASSSPSLTSGSSYEQY
TRBJ1-3	-	TRBV7-9	11	AGSLADGNTIY
TRBJ1-2	-	TRBV5-6	12	ASSRGGGPYGYT
TRBJ2-3	TRBD2	TRBV7-2	17	ASSLSSGGLAASTDTQY